This T cell receptor beta chain was sequenced during a study of blood T cell repertoires in COVID-19. Some clones are missing from TCRdb's copy, which holds only in-frame ones; the method was immunoSEQ multiplex PCR. The table includes under 45,000 clones, 80% to 90% detected once. V lost 5 bases, J lost 4 bases, and 11 bases lay in between. CDR3 size: 14 residues. From germline, CDR1 is SNHLY and CDR2 FYNNEI. The TCR originated in a woman of 80 years or more with active or convalescent COVID-19. Sequencing was carried out using peripheral blood. V and J are TRBV2 and TRBJ1-4; D is undetermined. CDR3 DNA: TGTGCCAGCAGTCCCGGGGAGAATAATGAAAAACTGTTTTTT. This translates into CASSPGENNEKLFF.